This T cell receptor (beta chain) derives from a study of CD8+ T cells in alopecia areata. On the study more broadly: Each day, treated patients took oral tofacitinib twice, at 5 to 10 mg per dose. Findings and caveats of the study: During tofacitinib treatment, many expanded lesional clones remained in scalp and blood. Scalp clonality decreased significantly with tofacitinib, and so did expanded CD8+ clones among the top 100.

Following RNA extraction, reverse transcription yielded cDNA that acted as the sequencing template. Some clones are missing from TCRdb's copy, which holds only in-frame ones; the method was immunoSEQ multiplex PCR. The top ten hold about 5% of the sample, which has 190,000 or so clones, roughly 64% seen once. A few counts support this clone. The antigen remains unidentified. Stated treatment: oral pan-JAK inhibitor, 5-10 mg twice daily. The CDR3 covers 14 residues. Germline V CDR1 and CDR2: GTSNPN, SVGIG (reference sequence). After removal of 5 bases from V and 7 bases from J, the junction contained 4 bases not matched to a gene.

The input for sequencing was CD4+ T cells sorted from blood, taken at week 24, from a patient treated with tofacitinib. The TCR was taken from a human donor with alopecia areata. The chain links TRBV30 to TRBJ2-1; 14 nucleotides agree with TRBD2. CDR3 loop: CAWQTSGRANEQFF. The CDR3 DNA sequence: TGTGCCTGGCAGACTAGCGGGAGGGCAAATGAGCAGTTCTTC.